This entry lists 5 T cell receptor beta chains sequenced from one sample in a study of molecular identifiers for immune sequencing clone quantification. One entry per CDR3 protein results from TCRdb running MiXCR on the PCR reads. The sample records approximately 97,000 distinct CDR3 sequences, 20% to 25% being singletons. Sequenced: naive CD8+ T cells from blood, with Jurkat cell RNA spiked in. As for subset: FACS-sorted CD8+CD4-CCR7+CD45RA+ naive T cells. The receptors derive from a human donor in good health. Some libraries in this study had Jurkat cell RNA spiked in.

Worth noting for this clonotype: It may be a read error: a sequence one base away is much more abundant. The rearrangement uses TRBV7-9 and TRBJ2-3; TRBD2 matches at 7 bases. CDR1 SEHNR and CDR2 FQNEAQ come from the germline V gene (reference sequence). The CDR3 runs 14 residues. V lost 4 bases to trimming and J lost 1 base; unmatched junction nucleotides: 2. The CDR3 DNA sequence: TGTGCCAGCAGCTGGGGGGGGGGCACAGATACGCAGTATTTT. This codes for CASSWGGGTDTQYF.

The table lists this clonotype with many counts. CDR3: CASSLVEVGEEQYF. DNA of the CDR3: TGTGCCAGCAGCTTAGTTGAAGTAGGGGAGGAGCAGTACTTC. The V call is TRBV7-9, the J call TRBJ2-7; TRBD1 or TRBD2 may be the D gene (5 bases each). CDR3 size: 14 residues. Trimming took 1 base from V and 7 from J, leaving 14 bases between them. Germline V gene lookup returns CDR1 SEHNR and CDR2 FQNEAQ (reference sequence). Full variable domain (rest looked up from reference TRBV7-9 and TRBJ2-7): DTGVSQNPRHKITKRGQNVTFRCDPISEHNRLYWYRQTLGQGPEFLTYFQNEAQLEKSRLLSDRFSAERPKGSFSTLEIQRTEQGDSAMYLCASSLVEVGEEQYFGPGTRLTVT.

Regarding this clonotype: A much more abundant neighbour one base away suggests this may be a read error. The rearrangement links TRBV7-2 to TRBJ2-5, with a tentative D call TRBD1 (6 bases). The CDR3 totals 15 residues. V lost 6 bases to trimming and J lost 5 bases, with 19 bases between them. Looked up from germline, CDR1 is SGHTA and CDR2 is FQGNSA. DNA for the CDR3: TGTGCCAGCAGAGGGCCAGGGGTCGGATACGAGACCCAGTACTTC. Amino acid sequence: CASRGPGVGYETQYF.

This clonotype was seen at least ten times. The chain combines TRBV4-1 with TRBJ2-5; 10 positions match TRBD2. This CDR3 has 17 amino acids. CDR1 and CDR2 (germline): MGHRA, YSYEKL. V was clipped by 2 bases and J by 0 bases; unmatched bases: 6. CDR3 sequence reads: CASSQQPGTSDQETQYF. CDR3 in DNA: TGCGCCAGCAGCCAACAACCGGGGACTAGCGACCAAGAGACCCAGTACTTC.

This clonotype was seen ten or more times. The chain combines TRBV29-1 with TRBJ2-7, with 7 bases matching TRBD2. Germline V lookup: CDR1 SQVTM, CDR2 ANQGSEA. This CDR3 spans 14 amino acids. Trimming cost V 3 bases and J 4 bases; bases outside gene matches: 9. CDR3 in amino acids: CSVEGLRESYEQYF. CDR3 nucleotide sequence: TGCAGCGTTGAGGGCCTGCGGGAGTCTTACGAGCAGTACTTC.